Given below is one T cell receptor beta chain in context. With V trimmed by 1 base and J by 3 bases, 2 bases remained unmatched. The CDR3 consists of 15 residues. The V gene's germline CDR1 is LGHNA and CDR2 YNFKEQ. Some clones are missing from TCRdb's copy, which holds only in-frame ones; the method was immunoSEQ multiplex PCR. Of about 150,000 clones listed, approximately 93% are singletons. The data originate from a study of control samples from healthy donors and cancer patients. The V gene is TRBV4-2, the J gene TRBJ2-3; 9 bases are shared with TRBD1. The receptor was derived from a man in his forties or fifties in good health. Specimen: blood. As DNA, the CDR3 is TGTGCCAGCAGCCAAGTGGGACAGGGAACAGATACGCAGTATTTT. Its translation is CASSQVGQGTDTQYF.